One sample yielded the 6 T cell receptor beta chains listed below, sequenced in a study of cytomegalovirus exposure and HLA in healthy donors. A multiplex PCR was run with 60 Vbeta primers and 13 Jbeta primers. Clones were read by immunoSEQ multiplex PCR, and TCRdb kept only the in-frame ones, dropping some. The sample yields 90,000 or so clones, about 78% seen once. The sequencing sample was made of PBMCs. The receptors shown here come from a woman between 35 and 50 years old in good health and CMV-seronegative.

V gene TRBV15 combines with J gene TRBJ2-2, with 10 bases lining up with TRBD2. Germline V gene lookup returns CDR1 LNHNV and CDR2 YYDKDF (reference sequence). This CDR3 is built from 16 residues. Trimming removed 6 bases from V and 2 bases from J; junction bases left unmatched: 6. The CDR3 here is CATRVSSGRNTGELFF. In nucleotides, the CDR3 is TGTGCCACCAGGGTTTCTAGCGGGAGAAACACCGGGGAGCTGTTTTTT.

The chain is built from TRBV19 and TRBJ1-2; D is ambiguous. Trimming took off 3 bases at V and 0 bases at J, with 11 bases between the two ends. The germline V gene encodes CDR1 LNHDA and CDR2 SQIVND (reference sequence). This CDR3 is 15 amino acids long. The CDR3 sequence: CASSILSSANYGYTF. The CDR3 DNA follows: TGTGCCAGTAGTATCCTATCGTCGGCTAACTATGGCTACACCTTC.

This sequence joins TRBV30 and TRBJ2-1; D ambiguous. Trimming removed 4 bases from V and 6 bases from J, with 10 bases in between. Germline V lookup: CDR1 GTSNPN, CDR2 SVGIG (reference sequence). The CDR3 is made up of 12 amino acids. Here the CDR3 DNA reads TGTGCCTGGATAGATACTGGCAATGAGCAGTTCTTC. As protein: CAWIDTGNEQFF. The full variable domain, rest sourced from reference TRBV30 and TRBJ2-1, is SQTIHQWPATLVQPVGSPLSLECTVEGTSNPNLYWYRQAAGRGLQLLFYSVGIGQISSEVPQNLSASRPQDRQFILSSKKLLLSDSGFYLCAWIDTGNEQFFGPGTRLTVL.

The sample holds a few counts of this clone. The J gene is TRBJ2-3, the V gene TRBV5-6; D perhaps matches TRBD2 (5 bases). CDR1 and CDR2 from the germline V gene are SGHDT and YYEEEE. The CDR3 totals 14 residues. V was clipped by 1 base and J by 6 bases, with 12 bases between them. Here the CDR3 DNA reads TGTGCCAGCAGCTTGAGAGGAGGCGTGGATACGCAGTATTTT. Encoded protein: CASSLRGGVDTQYF.

Here the CDR3 reads CASSLGQAGANVLTF. In nucleotides, the CDR3 is TGTGCCAGCAGTCTAGGACAGGCTGGGGCCAACGTCCTGACTTTC. This chain connects TRBV6-1 to TRBJ2-6, with 7 bases lining up with TRBD1. With V trimmed by 5 bases and J by 2 bases, 3 bases remained unmatched. Germline CDR1 reads MNHNS; CDR2 reads SASEGT. The CDR3 loop spans 15 amino acids.

CDR3: CAWGGVMNTEAFF. DNA for the CDR3: TGTGCTTGGGGAGGGGTCATGAACACTGAAGCTTTCTTT. The chain uses TRBV30 and TRBJ1-1, with D tentatively TRBD1 (5 bases). The CDR3 is 13 residues long. Germline V gene data show CDR1 as GTSNPN and CDR2 as SVGIG (reference sequence).